This T cell receptor beta chain was obtained from a study of OX40 agonist ivuxolimab in advanced cancers. Study details: A mean age of about 56 years, range about 23 to 80, was recorded, and 80% to 90% were male.

This clone showed up just a few times. CDR3 size: 14 residues. The ends were cut back, 0 bases at V and 5 bases at J, with 12 bases in the middle. Germline-derived CDR1 and CDR2 are GTSNPN and SVGIG (reference sequence). Clones were sequenced by immunoSEQ multiplex PCR, and TCRdb holds only the in-frame ones, with some missing. The table records tens of thousands of clones, around 90% of them present only once. The genes are TRBV30 and TRBJ2-3; D may correspond to TRBD1 or TRBD2 (6 bases each). This specimen was CD4+ or CD8+ T cells sorted from blood, taken in a trial of the OX40 agonist ivuxolimab. The source is an adult with an advanced solid tumor such as melanoma, head and neck, liver or kidney cancer. CDR3 residues: CAWSVGGPQDTQYF. The CDR3 coding sequence is TGTGCCTGGAGTGTAGGGGGGCCCCAAGATACGCAGTATTTT.